Only a few counts were recorded for the clone carrying this TCR beta chain. Its target is unknown. This specimen belongs to a study of identical twins. Overall study results and limits: An excess of low generation probability was shown by twin-shared out-of-frame alpha sequences.

This CDR3 spans 14 amino acids. The V and J ends lost 6 bases and 0 bases, in that order; junction bases with no gene match: 4. Germline CDR1 MNHEY, CDR2 SVGEGT. In TCRdb, the 5' RACE reads were re-called with MiXCR into one record per CDR3 protein. The repertoire holds fewer than 250,000 distinct CDR3 sequences, with roughly a tenth as singletons. This clonotype originated in a woman aged 18-30 years in good health. What was sequenced was memory (CD45RO+) T cells sorted from blood. This chain uses TRBV6-2 or TRBV6-3 with TRBJ2-7, with 8 nucleotides matching TRBD2. CDR3 DNA: TGTGCCAGCAGGGCGGGAGGTTACTCCTACGAGCAGTACTTC. Translated: CASRAGGYSYEQYF.